The clone carrying this T cell receptor (beta chain) was picked up one time. Its antigen is not identified. These data come from a study of T cell responses to AZD1222 COVID-19 vaccine. Study-wide background: Second doses at about 4 or about 12 weeks were pooled. Study-wide findings and caveats: At baseline, seropositivity was found in only a handful of AZD1222 recipients. Once two AZD1222 doses were given, Spike-specific TCR breadth and depth went up. It was only after the peak T cell response that any repertoires were sampled.

Germline V gene data show CDR1 as SNHLY and CDR2 as FYNNEI. V trimming: 1 base; J trimming: 4 bases; junction bases outside the gene matches: 6. The CDR3 consists of 16 residues. TCRdb's copy holds only in-frame clones and misses some; the assay was immunoSEQ multiplex PCR. Among 110,000 or so clones listed, over 75% were seen once. The source material was peripheral blood, sampled on day 0 of AZD1222 vaccination. The TCR sequence derives from an adult in good health. This chain uses TRBV2 with TRBJ2-2; TRBD2 matches 7 bases. DNA for the CDR3: TGTGCCAGCAGTGAAGATTTTGGGACTACCACCGGGGAGCTGTTTTTT. Encoded protein: CASSEDFGTTTGELFF.